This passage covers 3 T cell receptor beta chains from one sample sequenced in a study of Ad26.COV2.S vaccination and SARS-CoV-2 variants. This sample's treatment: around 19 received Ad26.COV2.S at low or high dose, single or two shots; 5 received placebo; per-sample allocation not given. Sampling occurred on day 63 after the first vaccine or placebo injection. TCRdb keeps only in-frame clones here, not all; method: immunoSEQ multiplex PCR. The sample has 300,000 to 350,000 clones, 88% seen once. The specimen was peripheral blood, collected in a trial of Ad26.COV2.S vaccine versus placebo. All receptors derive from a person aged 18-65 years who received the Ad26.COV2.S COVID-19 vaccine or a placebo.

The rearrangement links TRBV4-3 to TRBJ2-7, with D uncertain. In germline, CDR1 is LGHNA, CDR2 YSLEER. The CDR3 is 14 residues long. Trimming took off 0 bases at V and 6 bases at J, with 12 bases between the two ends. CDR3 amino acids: CASSQDLGRSEQYF. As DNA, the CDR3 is TGCGCCAGCAGCCAAGATCTCGGCAGGTCCGAGCAGTACTTC.

The CDR3 loop reads CASSPGTPGQETQYF. The DNA for the CDR3 is TGCGCCAGCAGCCCCGGGACGCCAGGCCAAGAGACCCAGTACTTC. The V and J genes are TRBV5-1 and TRBJ2-5, with D possibly called TRBD1 or TRBD2 (5 bases each). Germline V gives CDR1 SGHRS, CDR2 YFSETQ. The CDR3 covers 15 residues. V was trimmed by 4 bases and J by 1 base, leaving 14 bases between them.

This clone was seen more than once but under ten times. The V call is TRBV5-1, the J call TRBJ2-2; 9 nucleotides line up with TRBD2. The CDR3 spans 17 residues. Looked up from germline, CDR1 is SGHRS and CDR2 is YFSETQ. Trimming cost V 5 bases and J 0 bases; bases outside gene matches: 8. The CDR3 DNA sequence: TGCGCCAGCAGAAGGGCTAGCGGGGACCCGAACACCGGGGAGCTGTTTTTT. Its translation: CASRRASGDPNTGELFF.